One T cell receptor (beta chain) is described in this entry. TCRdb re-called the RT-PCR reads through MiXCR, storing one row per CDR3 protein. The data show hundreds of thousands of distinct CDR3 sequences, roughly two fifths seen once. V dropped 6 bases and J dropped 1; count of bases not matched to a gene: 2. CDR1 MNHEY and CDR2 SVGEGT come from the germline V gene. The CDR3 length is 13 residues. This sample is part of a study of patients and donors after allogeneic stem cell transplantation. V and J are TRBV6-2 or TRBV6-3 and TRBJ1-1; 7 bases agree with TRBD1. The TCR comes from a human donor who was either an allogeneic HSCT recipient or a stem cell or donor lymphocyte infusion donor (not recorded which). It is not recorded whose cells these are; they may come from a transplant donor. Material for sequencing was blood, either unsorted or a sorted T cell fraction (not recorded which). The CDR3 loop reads CASRGTANTEAFF. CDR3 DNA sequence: TGTGCCAGCAGGGGGACAGCGAACACTGAAGCTTTCTTT.